This entry lists 26 T cell receptor beta chains sequenced from one sample in a study of T cell responses to AZD1222 COVID-19 vaccine. Some clones are missing from TCRdb's copy, which holds only in-frame ones; the method was immunoSEQ multiplex PCR. The sample shows more than 150,000 clones, approximately 90% of them seen only once. Sequenced material: peripheral blood, taken on day 0 of AZD1222 vaccination. The receptors stem from an adult in good health.

J is TRBJ2-3 and V is TRBV9; 11 bases fit TRBD2. V shed 3 bases and J 4 bases; nucleotides not matched to a gene: 7. Germline CDR1 SGDLS, CDR2 YYNGEE. This CDR3 spans 16 amino acids. In DNA form, the CDR3 reads TGTGCCAGCAGCGCCTCTAGCGGGAGGAGGTCAGATACGCAGTATTTT. Translated: CASSASSGRRSDTQYF.

Only one count was recorded for this clone. The chain links TRBV9 to TRBJ1-2, with D unclear. The CDR3 runs 15 residues. Germline V gene lookup returns CDR1 SGDLS and CDR2 YYNGEE. V lost 3 bases, J lost 0 bases, and 12 bases lay in between. The CDR3 bases are TGTGCCAGCAGCGCCCCAGCAGACTCTAACTATGGCTACACCTTC. Translation gives CASSAPADSNYGYTF.

V usage is TRBV7-9 and J usage is TRBJ2-7; D gene unclear. V shed 7 bases and J shed 2 bases, with 12 bases lying between them. The CDR3 totals 13 residues. CDR1 and CDR2 (germline): SEHNR, FQNEAQ (reference sequence). The CDR3 sequence is CASTPGKAYEQYF. The CDR3 region has the DNA TGTGCCAGCACCCCCGGCAAAGCCTACGAGCAGTACTTC. Full variable domain (missing parts from reference TRBV7-9 and TRBJ2-7): DTGVSQNPRHKITKRGQNVTFRCDPISEHNRLYWYRQTLGQGPEFLTYFQNEAQLEKSRLLSDRFSAERPKGSFSTLEIQRTEQGDSAMYLCASTPGKAYEQYFGPGTRLTVT.

The chain links TRBV28 to TRBJ1-1, with D perhaps TRBD1 (5 bases). Germline V lookup: CDR1 MDHEN, CDR2 SYDVKM. With 6 bases removed from V and 1 base from J, the gap between germline ends came to 9 bases. The CDR3 totals 13 residues. CDR3 sequence: CASRDSWNTEAFF. CDR3 nucleotide sequence: TGTGCCAGCAGAGACAGCTGGAACACTGAAGCTTTCTTT. The full variable domain, completed using reference TRBV28 and TRBJ1-1, is DVKVTQSSRYLVKRTGEKVFLECVQDMDHENMFWYRQDPGLGLRLIYFSYDVKMKEKGDIPEGYSVSREKKERFSLILESASTNQTSMYLCASRDSWNTEAFFGQGTRLTVV.

The chain combines TRBV7-9 with TRBJ1-2, with D unclear. The CDR3 has 14 residues. From germline, CDR1 is SEHNR and CDR2 FQNEAQ (reference sequence). Between the trimmed V and J ends, which lost 1 base and 5 bases, there was a span of 11 bases. CDR3 residues: CASSLGVVDYGYTF. CDR3 DNA: TGTGCCAGCAGCTTAGGTGTTGTCGATTATGGCTACACCTTC.

The CDR3 spells CASSPGLAGDSGELFF. DNA of the CDR3: TGTGCCAGCAGTCCAGGACTAGCGGGAGACAGCGGGGAGCTGTTTTTT. The chain combines TRBV28 with TRBJ2-2, with 13 nucleotides matching TRBD2. Losses at the gene ends were 5 bases for V and 7 bases for J; bases not matched to a gene: 7. Germline CDR1 and CDR2: MDHEN and SYDVKM. This CDR3 is built from 16 residues.

This chain uses TRBV5-4 with TRBJ2-7; D unclear. This CDR3 comprises 13 residues. V shed 5 bases and J shed 2 bases, with 11 bases lying between them. Germline-derived CDR1 and CDR2 are SGHNT and YYREEE (reference sequence). The CDR3 loop is CASSQSRAYEQYF. CDR3 DNA: TGTGCCAGCAGTCAGAGCCGTGCCTACGAGCAGTACTTC.

This clone was detected only a few times. The chain links TRBV30 to TRBJ1-3, with TRBD1 matching over 9 bases. Germline V gene sequence: CDR1 GTSNPN, CDR2 SVGIG (reference sequence). The junction had 20 bases not matched to a gene; V was cut back by 5 bases and J by 0 bases. The CDR3 runs 20 residues. The CDR3 protein is CAWLPPLGTGRVHSGNTIYF. The CDR3, as DNA: TGTGCCTGGCTCCCTCCCCTCGGGACAGGGAGAGTTCACTCTGGAAACACCATATATTTT.

The genes are TRBV5-6 and TRBJ1-5, with D possibly being TRBD1 (5 bases). This CDR3 is built from 13 residues. From germline, CDR1 is SGHDT and CDR2 YYEEEE. V gave up 3 bases and J gave up 10 bases, with 14 bases separating them. The CDR3 region is CASSYKGPGPQHF. CDR3 bases: TGTGCCAGCAGCTATAAGGGACCCGGCCCCCAGCATTTT.

The chain couples TRBV7-9 to TRBJ2-7; TRBD2 might be the D (6 bases). Per the germline V gene, CDR1 is SEHNR and CDR2 is FQNEAQ (reference sequence). Trimming took off 5 bases at V and 0 bases at J, with 11 bases between the two ends. This CDR3 has 14 amino acids. The CDR3 sequence is CASSTLGGSYEQYF. CDR3 nucleotides: TGTGCCAGCAGCACCCTCGGGGGCTCCTACGAGCAGTACTTC.

The genes are TRBV28 and TRBJ2-2, with 8 bases that match TRBD2. Per germline, CDR1 MDHEN and CDR2 SYDVKM. V lost 3 bases to trimming and J lost 6 bases; unmatched junction nucleotides: 9. This CDR3 spans 16 amino acids. CDR3 DNA sequence: TGTGCCAGCAGTTTGAGCGGGAGTTTGGAGGCCGGGGAGCTGTTTTTT. Residues: CASSLSGSLEAGELFF.

The chain couples TRBV14 to TRBJ2-2, with 8 bases matching TRBD2. CDR1 is SGHDN, CDR2 FVKESK, per germline. The junction had 8 bases not matched to a gene; V was cut back by 1 base and J by 7 bases. The CDR3 length is 16 residues. This chain's CDR3 is CASSQGRAGEIGELFF. The CDR3 DNA is TGTGCCAGCAGCCAAGGAAGAGCGGGAGAGATCGGGGAGCTGTTTTTT.

The chain combines TRBV7-9 with TRBJ1-3; D is uncertain. Germline-derived CDR1 and CDR2 are SEHNR and FQNEAQ (reference sequence). V lost 5 bases to trimming and J lost 8 bases, with 7 bases between them. The CDR3 has 11 residues. CDR3 DNA: TGTGCCAGCAGCCACGGGGACACCATATATTTT. Translated, it gives CASSHGDTIYF. The variable domain in full, completed from reference TRBV7-9 and TRBJ1-3, reads DTGVSQNPRHKITKRGQNVTFRCDPISEHNRLYWYRQTLGQGPEFLTYFQNEAQLEKSRLLSDRFSAERPKGSFSTLEIQRTEQGDSAMYLCASSHGDTIYFGEGSWLTVV.

The rearrangement joins TRBV28 to TRBJ2-7; no definite D call. This CDR3 region has 17 residues. V was pared by 2 bases and J by 0 bases, with 17 bases between. Germline V gene sequence: CDR1 MDHEN, CDR2 SYDVKM. CDR3 DNA sequence: TGTGCCAGCAGTTTAAGCCTGGCGACCCTGAGCTCCTACGAGCAGTACTTC. Protein product: CASSLSLATLSSYEQYF.

The chain uses TRBV2 and TRBJ1-3; D is unclear. The CDR3 covers 12 residues. The germline gives CDR1 SNHLY, CDR2 FYNNEI. V lost 7 bases and J 2 bases, leaving 6 bases between the germline ends. CDR3 residues: CASKNPGNTIYF. CDR3 bases: TGTGCCAGCAAGAACCCTGGAAACACCATATATTTT.

The chain has TRBV6-6 and TRBJ1-1; tentatively, D is TRBD1 (5 bases). Per the germline V gene, CDR1 is MNHNY and CDR2 is SVGAGI (reference sequence). The CDR3 loop spans 13 amino acids. Trimming took 6 bases from V and 8 from J, leaving 16 bases between them. The CDR3 DNA reads TGTGCCAGCAGCCCGGGGGAATTCTTGGAAGCTTTCTTT. Translation: CASSPGEFLEAFF.

The rearrangement links TRBV2 to TRBJ1-5; TRBD1 is a possible D gene (6 bases). With 4 bases removed from V and 0 bases from J, the gap between germline ends came to 13 bases. Germline V gene data show CDR1 as SNHLY and CDR2 as FYNNEI. The CDR3 is 16 residues long. The DNA of the CDR3 is TGTGCCAGCAGTGGAGGGACATTTGCTAGCAATCAGCCCCAGCATTTT. This sequence encodes CASSGGTFASNQPQHF.

This chain joins TRBV27 and TRBJ1-1; no definite D call. The germline V gene encodes CDR1 MNHEY and CDR2 SMNVEV (reference sequence). The CDR3 spans 13 residues. Trimming left V 3 bases short and J 1 base short, with 6 bases between. In DNA, the CDR3 is TGTGCCAGCAGTTTGGTAGGGAACACTGAAGCTTTCTTT. Amino acids: CASSLVGNTEAFF.

The V and J genes are TRBV9 and TRBJ2-2; D unclear. With 1 base removed from V and 0 bases from J, the gap between germline ends came to 4 bases. Germline-derived CDR1 and CDR2 are SGDLS and YYNGEE. The length of the CDR3 is 14 residues. The CDR3 protein is CASSVYPNTGELFF. The CDR3 DNA sequence: TGTGCCAGCAGCGTATATCCGAACACCGGGGAGCTGTTTTTT.

The chain couples TRBV14 to TRBJ1-4; no clear D gene. Germline V gene lookup returns CDR1 SGHDN and CDR2 FVKESK. Trimming took off 4 bases at V and 8 bases at J, with 20 bases between the two ends. This CDR3 comprises 16 residues. The CDR3, as DNA: TGTGCCAGCAGCCCCGCCCGACTAGGGCCCCGGGAAAAACTGTTTTTT. Translating it yields CASSPARLGPREKLFF.

This clone was recorded once. V usage is TRBV28 and J usage is TRBJ2-5, with 7 nucleotides matching TRBD2. CDR3 length: 18 amino acids. V gave up 5 bases and J gave up 7 bases; unmatched junction bases: 22. From germline, CDR1 is MDHEN and CDR2 SYDVKM. The CDR3 loop is CASSLKRGIAGRLGTQYF. CDR3 bases: TGTGCCAGCAGTCTCAAGCGGGGAATTGCGGGAAGGCTGGGGACCCAGTACTTC. The full variable domain, rest sourced from reference TRBV28 and TRBJ2-5, is DVKVTQSSRYLVKRTGEKVFLECVQDMDHENMFWYRQDPGLGLRLIYFSYDVKMKEKGDIPEGYSVSREKKERFSLILESASTNQTSMYLCASSLKRGIAGRLGTQYFGPGTRLLVL.

This chain links TRBV2 with TRBJ1-1, with D uncertain. CDR1 is SNHLY and CDR2 is FYNNEI in the germline V gene. The V end was cut by 4 bases, the J end by 2 bases, with 2 bases between. The CDR3 has 11 residues. The CDR3 region has the DNA TGTGCCAGCAGTGTTAACACTGAAGCTTTCTTT. Its protein is CASSVNTEAFF.

The rearrangement joins TRBV24-1 to TRBJ1-4, with D uncertain. The length of the CDR3 is 13 residues. CDR1 KGHDR and CDR2 SFDVKD come from the germline V gene. Deletions cut 5 bases from V and 8 bases from J, with 11 bases between. Here the CDR3 DNA reads TGTGCCACCAGTGGGTCGGGGTCGGAAAAACTGTTTTTT. Its translation is CATSGSGSEKLFF.

V gene TRBV7-2 combines with J gene TRBJ2-3; the match to TRBD2 covers 14 bases. Trimming removed 5 bases from V and 4 bases from J; junction bases left unmatched: 5. Germline loops: CDR1 SGHTA, CDR2 FQGNSA. This CDR3 region has 16 residues. The CDR3 protein is CASSQGLAGVSDTQYF. CDR3 in DNA: TGTGCCAGCAGCCAGGGACTAGCGGGAGTCTCAGATACGCAGTATTTT.

J is TRBJ1-3 and V is TRBV6-1; D remains unclear. Per the germline V gene, CDR1 is MNHNS and CDR2 is SASEGT. Trimming removed 3 bases at V and 8 bases at J, with 20 bases between. This CDR3 region has 16 residues. The CDR3 region is CASSDRRLGEGHTIYF. CDR3 in DNA: TGTGCCAGCAGTGACCGCCGCCTGGGCGAAGGTCACACCATATATTTT.

CDR3 sequence (DNA): TGTGCCAGCAGTTCCGCCGGGACAGGCGTCTATAACTATGGCTACACCTTC. Residues: CASSSAGTGVYNYGYTF. The J gene is TRBJ1-2, the V gene TRBV28, with TRBD1 matching 8 bases. Germline CDR1 is MDHEN and CDR2 is SYDVKM. Germline trimming cut 4 bases from V and 1 base from J; bases unmatched to any gene: 11. This CDR3 region has 17 residues.